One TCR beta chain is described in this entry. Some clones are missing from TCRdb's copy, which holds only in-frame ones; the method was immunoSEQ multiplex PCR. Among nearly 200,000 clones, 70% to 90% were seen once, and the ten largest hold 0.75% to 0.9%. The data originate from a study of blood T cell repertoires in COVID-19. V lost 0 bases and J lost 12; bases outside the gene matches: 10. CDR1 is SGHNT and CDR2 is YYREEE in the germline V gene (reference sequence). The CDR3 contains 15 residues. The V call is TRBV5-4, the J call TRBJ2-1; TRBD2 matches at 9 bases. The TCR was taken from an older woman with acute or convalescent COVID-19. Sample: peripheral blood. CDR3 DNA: TGTGCCAGCAGCTTGGCCGGGGGTAGCGGGAGAGGGCAGTTCTTC. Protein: CASSLAGGSGRGQFF.